Below, 14 T cell receptor beta chains from the same sample are listed, as sequenced in a study of TIL therapy for anti-PD-1-resistant metastatic lung cancer. The libraries were made with immunoSEQ v3. TCRdb keeps only in-frame clones here, not all; method: immunoSEQ multiplex PCR. Of 25,000 to 40,000 clones in the sample, 74% were seen once. Regarding time point: pre-treatment sample, taken before nivolumab and TIL therapy. The sample in question was blood, obtained at baseline. The receptors originated from a woman aged 30 to 85 with non-small cell lung cancer.

In DNA, the CDR3 is TGCGCCAGCAGTCACTCCCACACCCCGGACTCCTATGGCTACACCTTC. This codes for CASSHSHTPDSYGYTF. The rearrangement uses TRBV23-1 and TRBJ1-2; no reliable D call. TRBV23-1 is an ORF; its function is uncertain. V shed 3 bases and J shed 4 bases, with 18 bases lying between them. The CDR3 has 16 residues.

This rearrangement joins TRBV18 to TRBJ2-1; TRBD1 might be the D (6 bases). Germline V gene lookup returns CDR1 KGHSH and CDR2 LQKENI. The ends were cut back, 3 bases at V and 5 bases at J, with 8 bases in the middle. The CDR3 covers 13 residues. The CDR3 sequence: CASSPSGDNEQFF. DNA of the CDR3: TGTGCCAGCTCACCGTCAGGGGACAATGAGCAGTTCTTC. The full variable domain, with the rest looked up from reference TRBV18 and TRBJ2-1, is NAGVMQNPRHLVRRRGQEARLRCSPMKGHSHVYWYRQLPEEGLKFMVYLQKENIIDESGMPKERFSAEFPKEGPSILRIQQVVRGDSAAYFCASSPSGDNEQFFGPGTRLTVL.

This clone is a singleton in its sample. The chain links TRBV7-2 to TRBJ2-3, with unresolved D. V dropped 5 bases and J dropped 3 bases, with 6 bases sitting between them. Germline V gene lookup returns CDR1 SGHTA and CDR2 FQGNSA. This CDR3 comprises 12 residues. As DNA, the CDR3 is TGTGCCAGCAGCCCGAGTACAGATACGCAGTATTTT. This gives the protein CASSPSTDTQYF.

The DNA of the CDR3 is TGTGCCAGCAGCAAGGGACTAGCTCCCGGGGATGAGCAGTTCTTC. Its protein product is CASSKGLAPGDEQFF. The chain recombines TRBV7-7 with TRBJ2-1; TRBD2 agrees at 9 bases. J lost 8 bases, V lost 5 bases, and 10 bases had no gene match. The CDR3 consists of 15 residues. The germline V gene encodes CDR1 SSHAT and CDR2 FNYEAQ (reference sequence).

The rearrangement links TRBV7-6 to TRBJ2-1; 7 positions match TRBD2. The V gene end was trimmed by 8 bases and the J gene end by 8 bases; junction bases not matched to a gene: 21. CDR1 and CDR2 (germline): SGHVS, FNYEAQ. The CDR3 totals 17 residues. CDR3 in DNA: TGTGCCAGCGGATCTCCGCCTAGGGACTACCGATCCGATGAGCAGTTCTTC. This codes for CASGSPPRDYRSDEQFF.

J is TRBJ2-1 and V is TRBV15, with D possibly being TRBD2 (6 bases). Trimming removed 4 bases at V and 1 base at J, with 11 bases between. Germline CDR1 is LNHNV and CDR2 is YYDKDF (reference sequence). The CDR3 is 15 residues long. CDR3 in amino acids: CATSKLAMSYNEQFF. The CDR3 nucleotides are TGTGCCACCAGCAAACTAGCTATGTCCTACAATGAGCAGTTCTTC.

The chain is built from TRBV14 and TRBJ2-1; 7 nucleotides line up with TRBD2. The CDR3 consists of 16 residues. Germline loops: CDR1 SGHDN, CDR2 FVKESK. Unmatched junction bases numbered 12, after V lost 5 bases and J lost 5 bases. The CDR3 DNA reads TGTGCCAGCAGCTCCCTTGTAGCGGGCAAGAACAATGAGCAGTTCTTC. Its protein product is CASSSLVAGKNNEQFF.

This chain uses TRBV5-6 with TRBJ2-7, with D possibly TRBD2 on 5 matching bases. The CDR3 totals 16 residues. Germline V gives CDR1 SGHDT, CDR2 YYEEEE. Deletions cut 2 bases from V and 0 bases from J, with 15 bases between. The CDR3 protein is CASSLSGPGYSYEQYF. For the CDR3, the DNA is TGTGCCAGCAGCTTATCCGGTCCGGGATACTCCTACGAGCAGTACTTC.

The chain employs TRBV29-1 and TRBJ1-1; D is perhaps TRBD1 (5 bases). CDR1 and CDR2 (germline): SQVTM, ANQGSEA. V lost 4 bases and J lost 7, with 10 bases in between. The CDR3 contains 11 residues. The CDR3 DNA is TGCAGCGTTGGAAGGGGTGATGAAGCTTTCTTT. It codes for CSVGRGDEAFF.

V gene TRBV27 combines with J gene TRBJ2-7, with 7 bases identical to TRBD2. In germline, CDR1 is MNHEY, CDR2 SMNVEV (reference sequence). Trimming took 3 bases from V and 6 from J; bases not matched to a gene: 8. The CDR3 totals 14 residues. CDR3 residues: CASSFAAGPGEQYF. The CDR3 DNA reads TGTGCCAGCAGTTTCGCAGCGGGGCCCGGCGAGCAGTACTTC.

This clone was seen a handful of times. The rearrangement links TRBV6-1 to TRBJ1-2; D unresolved. The CDR3 sequence is 15 residues long. V was trimmed by 2 bases and J by 1 base, leaving 11 bases between them. Germline CDR1 and CDR2: MNHNS and SASEGT. The DNA of the CDR3 is TGTGCCAGCAGTGAACAGCGGTGGGATAACTATGGCTACACCTTC. Protein sequence: CASSEQRWDNYGYTF.

This rearrangement joins TRBV7-2 to TRBJ1-1; D is unclear. CDR3 length: 15 amino acids. V was cut by 1 base and J by 0 bases, with 9 bases left in between. Germline CDR1 reads SGHTA; CDR2 reads FQGNSA. CDR3 DNA sequence: TGTGCCAGCAGCTTAGTTGGCGCCTTGAACACTGAAGCTTTCTTT. Translating gives CASSLVGALNTEAFF.

The chain has TRBV1 and TRBJ2-3; no DNA check was done on the table's D call, TRBD2. TRBV1 is listed as a pseudogene. The CDR3 runs 17 residues. Here the CDR3 DNA reads TGCACCAGCAGCCAACCCTTGGGCGGGAGGGCCGAAGATACGCAGTATTTT. Translated: CTSSQPLGGRAEDTQYF.

J is TRBJ2-1 and V is TRBV5-8; 7 bases match TRBD2. Losses at the gene ends were 4 bases for V and 8 bases for J; bases not matched to a gene: 12. Germline V gene data show CDR1 as SGHTS and CDR2 as YDEGEE. This CDR3 comprises 15 residues. The CDR3 loop reads CASSELGGSYDEQFF. CDR3 DNA: TGTGCCAGCAGCGAATTGGGCGGGAGTTATGATGAGCAGTTCTTC.